This is a list of T cell receptor beta chains from one sample in a study of T cells in narcolepsy. Data came from immunoSEQ multiplex PCR; TCRdb stores just in-frame clones and leaves some out. The sample lists some 32,000 clones, roughly four fifths occurring once. Sequenced input: CD45RA- memory CD4+ T cells from PBMCs. These receptors were obtained from a human donor with narcolepsy. Both conserved end residues are part of each CDR3. A D gene is named only where the DNA matches it firmly. Not every row has a clone size; where given, it reads once, few, many or a size class.

j_gene | len | v_gene | abundance | d_gene | CDR3nt | CDR3aa
TRBJ2-4 | 12 | TRBV7-9 | NA | NA | TGTGCCAGCAGCGATCGAGAAAACATTCAGTACTTC | CASSDRENIQYF
TRBJ2-7 | 15 | TRBV2 | NA | TRBD1 | TGTGCCAGCAGTCCCGACAGGGTGAGAACCTACGAGCAGTACTTC | CASSPDRVRTYEQYF
TRBJ1-4 | 13 | TRBV10-1 | NA | NA | TGCGCCAGCCCGACGGCAACTAATGAAAAACTGTTTTTT | CASPTATNEKLFF
TRBJ2-1 | 15 | TRBV5-4 | NA | NA | TGTGCCAGCAGCTTGGTTGGTGGGGGGGCAGATGAGCAGTTCTTC | CASSLVGGGADEQFF
TRBJ2-1 | 14 | TRBV19 | NA | TRBD2 | TGTGCCAGTGCAGGCCAGCGGGGTCGCAATGAGCAGTTCTTC | CASAGQRGRNEQFF
TRBJ1-2 | 15 | TRBV11-2 | NA | TRBD1 | TGTGCCAGCAGTGACAGGGGCCTCCGGAACTATGGCTACACCTTC | CASSDRGLRNYGYTF
TRBJ1-6 | 14 | TRBV21-1 | NA | NA | TGTGCCAGCAGAGGACAGGGTCATAATTCACCCCTCCACTTT | CASRGQGHNSPLHF
TRBJ2-3 | 14 | TRBV5-6 | NA | TRBD1 | TGTGCCAGCAGCTGGGACAGGGGCACAGATACGCAGTATTTT | CASSWDRGTDTQYF
TRBJ1-1 | 15 | TRBV19 | NA | NA | TGTGCCAGTAGTAGGCCTCCAGGCTTGGCCCCTGAAGCTTTCTTT | CASSRPPGLAPEAFF
TRBJ2-1 | 12 | TRBV9 | NA | NA | TGTGCCAGCAGCCCTCAAGGGAGTGAGCAGTTCTTC | CASSPQGSEQFF
TRBJ1-1 | 12 | TRBV11-3 | few | NA | TGTGCCAGCAGCTCCCCGGGCACTGAAGCTTTCTTT | CASSSPGTEAFF
TRBJ2-6 | 18 | TRBV5-6 | NA | TRBD2 | TGTGCCACTCTTTTCGGGAATAGCGGGAGACCTGGGGCCAACGTCCTGACTTTC | CATLFGNSGRPGANVLTF
TRBJ2-3 | 14 | TRBV5-1 | once | TRBD1 | TGCGCCAGCAGCAAACAGGGGTACACAGATACGCAGTATTTT | CASSKQGYTDTQYF
TRBJ2-5 | 16 | TRBV6-5 | few | TRBD1 | TGTGCCAGCAGTTCCCCGGGACAGGGGGTGTGGGAGACCCAGTACTTC | CASSSPGQGVWETQYF
TRBJ2-3 | 16 | TRBV7-8 | NA | TRBD2 | TGTGCCAGCAGCCTTTGGACTAGCGGGGGGACAGATACGCAGTATTTT | CASSLWTSGGTDTQYF
TRBJ1-1 | 16 | TRBV28 | NA | TRBD1 | TGTGCCAGCAGTCACAGGGGTAGCTCCCGTTTGACTGAAGCTTTCTTT | CASSHRGSSRLTEAFF
TRBJ2-7 | 14 | TRBV10-1 | NA | NA | TGCGCCAGCAGTGAGTCGCCGGTGGAGTACGAGCAGTACTTC | CASSESPVEYEQYF
TRBJ1-1 | 13 | TRBV18 | NA | NA | TGTGCCAGCTCACCACCGTGGTTCACTGAAGCTTTCTTT | CASSPPWFTEAFF
TRBJ2-7 | 15 | TRBV6-5 | NA | TRBD1 | TGTGCCAGCAGTTGGGACAGGGATTACTCCTACGAGCAGTACTTC | CASSWDRDYSYEQYF
TRBJ1-2 | 13 | TRBV5-6 | NA | NA | TGTGCCAGCAGCCCCCCGGAGCACTATGGCTACACCTTC | CASSPPEHYGYTF
TRBJ1-6 | 15 | TRBV6-1 | NA | NA | TGTGCCAGCAGTCAACCGGGAAGGGGTAGTTCACCCCTCCACTTT | CASSQPGRGSSPLHF
TRBJ1-2 | 14 | TRBV6-5 | NA | TRBD1 | TGTGCCAGCAGTCCCGCAGGGGGCAACTATGGCTACACCTTC | CASSPAGGNYGYTF
TRBJ2-1 | 15 | TRBV9 | NA | NA | TGTGCCAGCAGCGTCAGGGACTCCTCGAGAAGTGAGCAGTTCTTC | CASSVRDSSRSEQFF
TRBJ2-5 | 18 | TRBV27 | NA | TRBD2 | TGTGCCAGCAGTTTACGCAGACTAGCGGGGGCCGTCCAAGAGACCCAGTACTTC | CASSLRRLAGAVQETQYF
TRBJ1-2 | 15 | TRBV5-5 | NA | TRBD1 | TGTGCCAGCAGCTTGAATTTTCCAGGGGGTTATGGCTACACCTTC | CASSLNFPGGYGYTF
TRBJ2-5 | 12 | TRBV2 | NA | NA | TGTGCCAGCAGGACAGGAGCAGAGACCCAGTACTTC | CASRTGAETQYF
TRBJ2-7 | 16 | TRBV10-3 | few | TRBD2 | TGTGCCATCGGGCTAGCGGGGGGCCGAGGGATATACGAGCAGTACTTC | CAIGLAGGRGIYEQYF
TRBJ1-5 | 13 | TRBV5-1 | few | NA | TGCGCCAGCAGCGAAGGGCCCAATCAGCCCCAGCATTTT | CASSEGPNQPQHF
TRBJ2-7 | 15 | TRBV19 | NA | TRBD2 | TGTGCCAGTAGTATGGCTGGCGGGGGGACCTACGAGCAGTACTTC | CASSMAGGGTYEQYF
TRBJ2-7 | 13 | TRBV6-5 | NA | NA | TGTGCCACCCATGTCCGGCCCTCCTACGAGCAGTACTTC | CATHVRPSYEQYF
TRBJ2-7 | 15 | TRBV7-9 | NA | NA | TGTGCCAGCAGCATTAGCGGATTTAGCTCCTACGAGCAGTACTTC | CASSISGFSSYEQYF
TRBJ1-5 | 16 | TRBV5-1 | NA | NA | TGCGCCAGCAGCTTGGGGACGGCAAATAGCAATCAGCCCCAGCATTTT | CASSLGTANSNQPQHF
TRBJ2-1 | 14 | TRBV29-1 | few | NA | TGCAGCGTTAATAGCGACCACTCCTACAATGAGCAGTTCTTC | CSVNSDHSYNEQFF
TRBJ2-5 | 14 | TRBV19 | NA | TRBD1 | TGTGCCAGTAGTACCCTCAGGGGGCTAGAGACCCAGTACTTC | CASSTLRGLETQYF